This paragraph reports one T cell receptor beta chain. CDR1 is MNHEY, CDR2 SMNVEV, per germline (reference sequence). The CDR3 is 14 amino acids. The J segment lost 6 bases and the V segment lost 6 bases, leaving 9 bases of the junction unmatched. The data are from a study of blood T cell repertoires in COVID-19. Clones were sequenced by immunoSEQ multiplex PCR, and TCRdb holds only the in-frame ones, with some missing. Altogether 350,000 or so clones are present, more than 85% being singletons, with the ten largest covering 15% to 20%. Participants were aged roughly 18 to 90 years, lived in roughly 25 US areas, and enrolled virtually. Two negative PCRs, clearance, or symptom resolution were required of recovered Cohort 3 donors.

The rearrangement links TRBV27 to TRBJ1-2, with TRBD1 identical over 8 bases. The sample comprised PBMCs or T cells enriched from blood (not recorded which). This clonotype originated in a woman aged 25 to 39 who had recovered from COVID-19. CDR3 sequence: CASRRGQASDGYTF. The CDR3 bases are TGTGCCAGCAGAAGGGGACAGGCGAGTGATGGCTACACCTTC.